These 29 T cell receptor beta chains were all obtained from the same sample, sequenced in a study of persistence of HIV-infected CD4 T cells. The immunoSEQ assay was version 4, run in survey mode. Assay used: immunoSEQ multiplex PCR; TCRdb lists only in-frame clones, some missing. The table has over 35,000 clones, about 89% seen once. The antigens these receptors bind are not known. Nonspecific anti-CD3/anti-CD28 bead stimulation represents the broad CD4+ T cell repertoire. CD4+ T cells upregulating both CD40 ligand and CD69 were sorted as responding cells. Here the sequenced sample was CD4+ T cells sorted from PBMCs after approximately 20-hour stimulation, taken from a patient who received antiretroviral therapy. The receptors originated from an adult man with HIV who was CMV-seropositive.

The chain uses TRBV9 and TRBJ2-2, with D perhaps matching TRBD2 (5 bases). CDR3 length: 15 residues. Germline V gene data show CDR1 as SGDLS and CDR2 as YYNGEE. The V end lost 4 bases, the J end lost 0 bases, and 10 bases lay between the germline ends. In DNA form, the CDR3 reads TGTGCCAGCAGCCAATCCGGGACGAACACCGGGGAGCTGTTTTTT. The encoded protein is CASSQSGTNTGELFF.

This clone has a handful of counts. V gene TRBV12-5 combines with J gene TRBJ1-6, with a tentative D call TRBD1 (6 bases). Trimming shortened V by 7 bases and J by 6 bases, and 16 bases separated the two germline ends. Germline V gene data show CDR1 as LGHNT and CDR2 as FRNRAP. The CDR3 loop spans 15 amino acids. The CDR3 loop reads CASANTGFGNSPLHF. The CDR3 region has the DNA TGTGCTAGTGCCAACACAGGGTTTGGTAATTCACCCCTCCACTTT.

This chain connects TRBV2 to TRBJ2-3; D is undetermined. The V gene lost 3 bases and the J gene lost 2 bases, with 9 bases spanning the gap. There are 14 residues in the CDR3. Germline V lookup: CDR1 SNHLY, CDR2 FYNNEI. The CDR3 nucleotides are TGTGCCAGCAGTGAGTGGCGGAACACAGATACGCAGTATTTT. Amino acids: CASSEWRNTDTQYF.

This clone was detected only once. The chain links TRBV19 to TRBJ2-1, with D perhaps matching TRBD1 or TRBD2 (5 bases each). The CDR3 runs to 15 residues. V was cut by 3 bases and J by 6 bases, with 15 bases left in between. Germline CDR1 reads LNHDA; CDR2 reads SQIVND (reference sequence). The DNA of the CDR3 is TGTGCCAGTAGTATCTTGAACCGGGGCGTCAATGAGCAGTTCTTC. The encoded protein is CASSILNRGVNEQFF.

The chain uses TRBV24-1 and TRBJ1-2; D possibly corresponds to TRBD1 (6 bases). CDR1 is KGHDR and CDR2 is SFDVKD in the germline V gene. V was cut by 5 bases and J by 5 bases, with 8 bases left in between. CDR3 length: 12 amino acids. The CDR3 DNA is TGTGCCACCAGTGTTAGGGGGTATGGCTACACCTTC. Its protein is CATSVRGYGYTF.

The CDR3 sequence is CASSFLGPTEAFF. CDR3 in DNA: TGTGCCAGCAGTTTCTTAGGCCCTACTGAAGCTTTCTTT. The chain joins TRBV6-5 to TRBJ1-1; D remains ambiguous. Germline assignment: CDR1 MNHEY and CDR2 SVGAGI. This CDR3 contains 13 residues. V lost 4 bases and J lost 5, with 11 bases in between.

This sequence joins TRBV3-1 (or the pseudogene TRBV3-2) and TRBJ1-1; the D is unclear. The CDR3 loop spans 14 amino acids. V was trimmed by 5 bases and J by 6 bases, leaving 16 bases between them. The germline V gene has CDR1 LGHDT and CDR2 YNNKEL (reference sequence). The CDR3 bases are TGTGCCAGCAGCTCCCGGCTGGGGTTGGCTGAAGCTTTCTTT. Protein sequence: CASSSRLGLAEAFF.

The CDR3 sequence: CASSREVGQPQHF. The DNA of the CDR3 is TGTGCCAGCTCAAGGGAAGTTGGCCAGCCCCAGCATTTT. The genes are TRBV18 and TRBJ1-5; the D is unclear. Trimming took 5 bases from V and 7 from J, leaving 12 bases between them. Per germline, CDR1 KGHSH and CDR2 LQKENI. This CDR3 has 13 residues.

The chain combines TRBV5-5 with TRBJ2-3, with 9 bases identical to TRBD2. The CDR3 runs 15 residues. CDR1 is SGHKS, CDR2 YYEKEE, per germline (reference sequence). V lost 4 bases and J lost 5; bases outside the gene matches: 8. CDR3 amino acids: CASSTISGGIDTQYF. DNA of the CDR3: TGTGCCAGCAGCACTATCAGCGGGGGGATAGATACGCAGTATTTT.

The genes are TRBV19 and TRBJ2-3; a possible D gene is TRBD1 (5 bases). Trimming pared 5 bases from V and 0 bases from J, leaving 15 bases between. This CDR3 is built from 16 residues. CDR1 LNHDA and CDR2 SQIVND come from the germline V gene (reference sequence). CDR3 sequence reads: CASSRFQDTSTDTQYF. CDR3 bases: TGTGCCAGTAGTCGGTTCCAGGACACTAGCACAGATACGCAGTATTTT.

V gene TRBV14 combines with J gene TRBJ1-6, with D possibly matching TRBD1 (5 bases). From germline, CDR1 is SGHDN and CDR2 FVKESK. This CDR3 is built from 14 residues. Deletions cut 4 bases from V and 7 bases from J, with 11 bases between. The CDR3: CASSLRDGNSPLHF. In DNA form, the CDR3 reads TGTGCCAGCAGCCTCCGGGACGGGAATTCACCCCTCCACTTT.

This chain connects TRBV5-1 to TRBJ2-5; TRBD1 matches at 10 bases. Matching the DNA end better, TRBJ2-7 makes the J call doubtful. Germline V gene data show CDR1 as SGHRS and CDR2 as YFSETQ. This CDR3 has 14 residues. Written as DNA, the CDR3 is TGCGCCAGCAGCGCGGGACAGGGGCGGCACGAGCAGTACTTC. Translating it yields CASSAGQGRHEQYF.

This chain joins TRBV19 and TRBJ1-1, with a weak D call TRBD1 (5 bases). Germline-derived CDR1 and CDR2 are LNHDA and SQIVND (reference sequence). The ends were cut back, 3 bases at V and 11 bases at J, with 13 bases in the middle. This CDR3 is 12 amino acids long. CDR3 loop: CASSMTGLMAFF. CDR3 sequence (DNA): TGTGCCAGTAGTATGACGGGACTGATGGCTTTCTTT. Full variable domain (rest looked up from reference TRBV19 and TRBJ1-1): DGGITQSPKYLFRKEGQNVTLSCEQNLNHDAMYWYRQDPGQGLRLIYYSQIVNDFQKGDIAEGYSVSREKKESFPLTVTSAQKNPTAFYLCASSMTGLMAFFGQGTRLTVV.

CDR3 sequence reads: CASSLSGTGANVLTF. CDR3 sequence (DNA): TGTGCCAGCAGCTTAAGCGGGACTGGGGCCAACGTCCTGACTTTC. The chain has TRBV7-3 and TRBJ2-6, with a weak D call TRBD2 (6 bases). With 1 base removed from V and 2 bases from J, the gap between germline ends came to 6 bases. Germline V lookup: CDR1 SGHTA, CDR2 FQGTGA. This CDR3 spans 15 amino acids.

The chain recombines TRBV18 with TRBJ2-1; D is unresolved. The CDR3 spans 15 residues. In germline, CDR1 is KGHSH, CDR2 LQKENI. Deletions cut 3 bases from V and 7 bases from J, with 16 bases between. CDR3 nucleotide sequence: TGTGCCAGCTCACCGACAAGTCCCCCACATAATGAGCAGTTCTTC. Translating gives CASSPTSPPHNEQFF. The whole variable domain, remainder taken from reference TRBV18 and TRBJ2-1, is NAGVMQNPRHLVRRRGQEARLRCSPMKGHSHVYWYRQLPEEGLKFMVYLQKENIIDESGMPKERFSAEFPKEGPSILRIQQVVRGDSAAYFCASSPTSPPHNEQFFGPGTRLTVL.

This chain joins TRBV28 and TRBJ2-7; TRBD2 matches at 9 bases. The J segment lost 3 bases and the V segment lost 4 bases, leaving 13 bases of the junction unmatched. This CDR3 contains 17 residues. CDR1 is MDHEN, CDR2 SYDVKM, per germline. The CDR3 loop reads CASSSPLSGGIVYEQYF. CDR3 in DNA: TGTGCCAGCAGTTCCCCCTTAAGCGGGGGGATAGTCTACGAGCAGTACTTC.

The chain is built from TRBV5-1 and TRBJ2-3; D remains ambiguous. The CDR3 runs to 17 residues. Germline V lookup: CDR1 SGHRS, CDR2 YFSETQ. Trimming took off 0 bases at V and 0 bases at J, with 14 bases between the two ends. CDR3 amino acids: CASSLAAAPASTDTQYF. The DNA of the CDR3 is TGCGCCAGCAGCTTGGCGGCTGCCCCTGCTAGCACAGATACGCAGTATTTT. The variable domain in full, with the rest retrieved from reference TRBV5-1 and TRBJ2-3, is KAGVTQTPRYLIKTRGQQVTLSCSPISGHRSVSWYQQTPGQGLQFLFEYFSETQRNKGNFPGRFSGRQFSNSRSEMNVSTLELGDSALYLCASSLAAAPASTDTQYFGPGTRLTVL.

J is TRBJ1-3 and V is TRBV19; TRBD1 might be the D (6 bases). Trimming removed 7 bases at V and 4 bases at J, with 17 bases between. The CDR3 contains 15 residues. CDR1 and CDR2 (germline): LNHDA, SQIVND (reference sequence). The CDR3 here is CASMPQGQSGNTIYF. The CDR3 DNA reads TGTGCCAGTATGCCCCAGGGGCAGTCCGGAAACACCATATATTTT.

The rearrangement uses TRBV18 and TRBJ2-3, with 7 bases that match TRBD1. The trim removed 3 bases at V and 0 bases at J, leaving 12 bases unmatched. Germline-derived CDR1 and CDR2 are KGHSH and LQKENI. The CDR3 contains 18 residues. CDR3 sequence reads: CASSPRKDRNSSTDTQYF. CDR3 in DNA: TGTGCCAGCTCACCCCGGAAGGACAGGAACTCTAGCACAGATACGCAGTATTTT.

The V gene is TRBV18, the J gene TRBJ1-4; D is uncertain. This CDR3 is 16 amino acids long. Trimming took off 3 bases at V and 0 bases at J, with 11 bases between the two ends. Germline V gene sequence: CDR1 KGHSH, CDR2 LQKENI. CDR3 bases: TGTGCCAGCTCACCTAGGCGACATTCAACTAATGAAAAACTGTTTTTT. This gives the protein CASSPRRHSTNEKLFF. The whole variable domain, remainder taken from reference TRBV18 and TRBJ1-4, is NAGVMQNPRHLVRRRGQEARLRCSPMKGHSHVYWYRQLPEEGLKFMVYLQKENIIDESGMPKERFSAEFPKEGPSILRIQQVVRGDSAAYFCASSPRRHSTNEKLFFGSGTQLSVL.

The chain is built from TRBV28 and TRBJ1-1; 7 nucleotides match TRBD1. The CDR3 extends over 15 amino acids. Germline V lookup: CDR1 MDHEN, CDR2 SYDVKM. Unmatched junction bases numbered 12, after V lost 7 bases and J lost 4 bases. In DNA form, the CDR3 reads TGTGCCAGCACCATACCCCGGGCAGGGGGCACTGAAGCTTTCTTT. It yields the protein CASTIPRAGGTEAFF.

The DNA of the CDR3 is TGTGCCACCGCGAGGTCTAGCGGGGCAGATACGCAGTATTTT. Its protein is CATARSSGADTQYF. This rearrangement joins TRBV27 to TRBJ2-3; 9 bases fit TRBD2. Germline V gene lookup returns CDR1 MNHEY and CDR2 SMNVEV (reference sequence). V was clipped by 10 bases and J by 4 bases; unmatched bases: 9. The CDR3 runs to 14 residues.

The gene calls are TRBV30 and TRBJ1-2; unclear D gene. CDR1 GTSNPN and CDR2 SVGIG come from the germline V gene (reference sequence). The CDR3 has 11 residues. Between the trimmed V and J ends, which lost 2 bases and 8 bases, there was a span of 9 bases. The CDR3 nucleotides are TGTGCCTGGAGTACCCTCGGGGGCTACACCTTC. Protein sequence: CAWSTLGGYTF. Based on the CDR3 plus reference TRBV30 and TRBJ1-2, the full variable domain is SQTIHQWPATLVQPVGSPLSLECTVEGTSNPNLYWYRQAAGRGLQLLFYSVGIGQISSEVPQNLSASRPQDRQFILSSKKLLLSDSGFYLCAWSTLGGYTFGSGTRLTVV.

The rearrangement links TRBV9 to TRBJ2-5, with 8 bases aligning to TRBD2. Germline CDR1 is SGDLS and CDR2 is YYNGEE. The CDR3 consists of 14 residues. Trimming at V came to 4 bases and at J to 5 bases, leaving 7 bases not matched to a gene. The CDR3 loop is CASSPGGGQETQYF. CDR3 nucleotides: TGTGCCAGCAGCCCTGGCGGGGGGCAGGAGACCCAGTACTTC.

The gene calls are TRBV5-8 and TRBJ2-5, with unresolved D. Trimming removed 4 bases at V and 4 bases at J, with 11 bases between. The CDR3 is 13 amino acids. Germline loops: CDR1 SGHTS, CDR2 YDEGEE. This chain's CDR3 is CASSLEAVETQYF. The CDR3 DNA follows: TGTGCCAGCAGCCTCGAGGCAGTAGAGACCCAGTACTTC.

V usage is TRBV3-1 (or the pseudogene TRBV3-2) and J usage is TRBJ1-2; 7 nucleotides agree with TRBD1. The CDR3 runs to 12 residues. After removal of 3 bases from V and 9 bases from J, the junction contained 4 bases not matched to a gene. Looked up from germline, CDR1 is LGHDT and CDR2 is YNNKEL (reference sequence). DNA for the CDR3: TGTGCCAGCAGCCAGGAGGGACAGAGCTACACCTTC. It yields the protein CASSQEGQSYTF.

The genes are TRBV9 and TRBJ2-1, with D unclear. Trimming cost V 3 bases and J 5 bases, with 3 bases left between them. This CDR3 spans 11 amino acids. CDR1 SGDLS and CDR2 YYNGEE come from the germline V gene. Here the CDR3 reads CASSAHNEQFF. CDR3 bases: TGTGCCAGCAGCGCGCACAATGAGCAGTTCTTC.

The chain employs TRBV19 and TRBJ2-7, with D possibly TRBD1 on 5 matching bases. This CDR3 is built from 12 residues. Germline V gene lookup returns CDR1 LNHDA and CDR2 SQIVND (reference sequence). V lost 4 bases, J lost 9 bases, and 13 bases lay in between. The CDR3 DNA follows: TGTGCCAGTAGTAGGGTCAGGGAAAGGCAGTACTTC. Its translation is CASSRVRERQYF.

The rearrangement uses TRBV5-1 and TRBJ1-4; D unresolved. The V gene lost 0 bases and the J gene lost 3 bases, with 9 bases spanning the gap. The CDR3 has 15 residues. The germline gives CDR1 SGHRS, CDR2 YFSETQ. This chain's CDR3 is CASSLGPEANEKLFF. The DNA of the CDR3 is TGCGCCAGCAGCTTGGGCCCGGAGGCTAATGAAAAACTGTTTTTT.